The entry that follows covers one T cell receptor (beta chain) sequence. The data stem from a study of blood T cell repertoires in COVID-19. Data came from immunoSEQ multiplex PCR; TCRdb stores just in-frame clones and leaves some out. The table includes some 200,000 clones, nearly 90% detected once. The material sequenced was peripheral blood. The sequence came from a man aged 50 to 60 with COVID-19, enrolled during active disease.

Here the CDR3 reads CASSLGGDSYSNQPQHF. For the CDR3, the DNA is TGTGCCAGCAGCTTAGGGGGGGACAGTTATAGCAATCAGCCCCAGCATTTT. The rearrangement uses TRBV7-2 and TRBJ1-5; 7 bases are a match to TRBD1. Germline values: CDR1 SGHTA, CDR2 FQGNSA. The CDR3 totals 17 residues. V was pared by 1 base and J by 0 bases, with 6 bases of the junction left unmatched.